Presented here are 12 T cell receptor beta chains from one specimen sequenced in a study of T cells in Graves' hyperthyroidism and ophthalmopathy. The CDR3 regions of TCR beta were amplified from RNA transcripts. First-round RT-PCR of the TCR CDR3 relied on the HTBI primer set. Each CDR3 protein is one row after TCRdb ran MiXCR on the multiplex PCR reads. This sample has some 550,000 distinct CDR3 sequences; 16% occur once, and the top ten carry around 3.3%. Sequencing was done on a sample of blood. These TCRs come from a woman between 40 and 50 years old with Graves' ophthalmopathy.

The gene calls are TRBV3-1 and TRBJ1-6; 7 nucleotides align to TRBD1. CDR3 length equals 15 residues. Germline CDR1 reads LGHDT; CDR2 reads YNNKEL (reference sequence). V shed 1 base, J shed 6 bases, and the junction held 3 bases outside the gene matches. This CDR3 reads CASSQVTGLNSPLHF. In DNA form, the CDR3 reads TGTGCCAGCAGCCAAGTGACAGGGCTTAATTCACCCCTCCACTTT. Complete variable domain (other parts from reference TRBV3-1 and TRBJ1-6): DTAVSQTPKYLVTQMGNDKSIKCEQNLGHDTMYWYKQDSKKFLKIMFSYNNKELIINETVPNRFSPKSPDKAHLNLHINSLELGDSAVYFCASSQVTGLNSPLHFGNGTRLTVT.

The table lists this clonotype with many counts. The chain carries TRBV27 and TRBJ1-1; D is undetermined. Germline V CDR1 and CDR2: MNHEY, SMNVEV (reference sequence). The CDR3 totals 15 residues. V shed 4 bases and J shed 5 bases, with 17 bases lying between them. CDR3 loop: CASSSYKGGRTEAFF. CDR3 coding DNA: TGTGCCAGCAGTTCGTATAAGGGCGGGAGAACTGAAGCTTTCTTT.

This clonotype was counted a few times. The chain couples TRBV5-1 to TRBJ2-5; D not certain. The germline V and J ends were trimmed by 0 bases and 5 bases, with 14 bases remaining between them. Per germline, CDR1 SGHRS and CDR2 YFSETQ. The length of the CDR3 is 15 residues. The CDR3 bases are TGCGCCAGCAGCTTGGTTGGCAGGTTCGATGAGACCCAGTACTTC. It codes for CASSLVGRFDETQYF.

This clonotype was observed many times. V is TRBV7-8 and J is TRBJ2-1; TRBD1 aligns across 8 bases. The CDR3 contains 15 residues. Trimming took 4 bases from V and 7 from J; bases not matched to a gene: 9. CDR1 is SGHVS and CDR2 is FQNEAQ in the germline V gene. CDR3 bases: TGTGCCAGCAGCTCAAGGACAGGGCCGTGGAATGAGCAGTTCTTC. Its translation: CASSSRTGPWNEQFF.

The chain combines TRBV30 with TRBJ1-2; 9 bases align to TRBD1. J was trimmed by 6 bases and V by 5 bases; bases with no gene match: 13. The CDR3 length is 15 residues. Per the germline V gene, CDR1 is GTSNPN and CDR2 is SVGIG (reference sequence). The CDR3 DNA follows: TGTGCCTGGGACCGGGACAGGGCCTTAACTGATGGCTACACCTTC. Its protein product is CAWDRDRALTDGYTF.

In the case of this clonotype: A much more abundant neighbour one base away suggests this may be a read error. The chain carries TRBV7-3 and TRBJ2-1, with 9 bases that match TRBD1. CDR3 length equals 15 residues. The junction had 7 bases not matched to a gene; V was cut back by 3 bases and J by 7 bases. Germline CDR1 SGHTA, CDR2 FQGTGA. CDR3 DNA sequence: TGTGCCAGCAGCTTCACCGGGACAGGGAAGAATGAGCAGTTCTTC. Protein sequence: CASSFTGTGKNEQFF.

This clonotype was seen many times. The chain has TRBV3-1 and TRBJ2-1; the match to TRBD2 covers 7 bases. The J segment lost 0 bases and the V segment lost 0 bases, leaving 5 bases of the junction unmatched. In germline, CDR1 is LGHDT, CDR2 YNNKEL (reference sequence). This CDR3 has 17 residues. The CDR3 region has the DNA TGTGCCAGCAGCCAAGATTGGGCGGGAGCCTCCTACAATGAGCAGTTCTTC. Protein product: CASSQDWAGASYNEQFF.

As to this clonotype: A much larger clone is a single base away; this may be a read error. The gene calls are TRBV6-4 and TRBJ2-1, with 10 bases fitting TRBD2. Per germline, CDR1 MRHNA and CDR2 SNTAGT. This CDR3 has 14 residues. Trimming took 5 bases from V and 5 from J; bases not matched to a gene: 3. The CDR3 sequence: CASSKLAGNNEQFF. CDR3 bases: TGTGCCAGCAGTAAACTAGCGGGGAACAATGAGCAGTTCTTC.

This clonotype has a count of ten or more. V is TRBV7-6 and J is TRBJ2-7; TRBD1 matches at 11 bases. The CDR3 is 17 residues long. Germline assignment: CDR1 SGHVS and CDR2 FNYEAQ. V shed 1 base, J shed 3 bases, and the junction held 8 bases outside the gene matches. CDR3 sequence reads: CASSLEGPGTGGYEQYF. In DNA form, the CDR3 reads TGTGCCAGCAGCTTAGAGGGACCCGGGACAGGGGGCTACGAGCAGTACTTC.

This clonotype was seen only a few times. CDR3 DNA sequence: TGCAGCGTTGATGGGGGGAACACTGAAGCTTTCTTT. Its protein product is CSVDGGNTEAFF. The rearrangement uses TRBV29-1 and TRBJ1-1; perhaps TRBD1 as D (5 bases). The CDR3 length is 12 residues. Germline lookup yields CDR1 SQVTM and CDR2 ANQGSEA. The germline V and J ends were trimmed by 3 bases and 1 base, with 6 bases remaining between them.

This clonotype appeared many times. This rearrangement joins TRBV2 to TRBJ2-5, with 12 bases fitting TRBD2. The trim removed 10 bases at V and 5 bases at J, leaving 17 bases unmatched. Germline V lookup: CDR1 SNHLY, CDR2 FYNNEI. CDR3 length: 17 residues. The CDR3 sequence: CATPHPRLAGDPETQYF. The CDR3 nucleotides are TGTGCCACCCCACATCCAAGACTAGCGGGGGACCCGGAGACCCAGTACTTC.

The sample holds many counts of this clonotype. The V call is TRBV20-1, the J call TRBJ2-3; 7 nucleotides line up with TRBD1. V shed 1 base and J 2 bases; nucleotides not matched to a gene: 3. Germline values: CDR1 DFQATT, CDR2 SNEGSKA (reference sequence). The CDR3 sequence is 14 residues long. The CDR3 loop is CSARVGTATDTQYF. The CDR3 DNA sequence: TGCAGTGCTAGAGTTGGGACAGCCACAGATACGCAGTATTTT.